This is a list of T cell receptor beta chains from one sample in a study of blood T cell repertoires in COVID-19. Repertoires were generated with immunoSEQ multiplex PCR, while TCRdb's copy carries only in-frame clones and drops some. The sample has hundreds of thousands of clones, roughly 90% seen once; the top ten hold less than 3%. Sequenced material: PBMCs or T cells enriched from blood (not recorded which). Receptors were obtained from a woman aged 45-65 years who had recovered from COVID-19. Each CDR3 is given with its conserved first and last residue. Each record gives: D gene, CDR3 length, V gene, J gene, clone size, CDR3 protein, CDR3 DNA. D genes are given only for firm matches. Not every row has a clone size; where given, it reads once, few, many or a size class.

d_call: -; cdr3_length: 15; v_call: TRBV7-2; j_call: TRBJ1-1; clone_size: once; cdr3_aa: CASSPTRSANTEAFF; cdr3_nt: TGTGCCAGCAGCCCCACTAGATCCGCGAACACTGAAGCTTTCTTT
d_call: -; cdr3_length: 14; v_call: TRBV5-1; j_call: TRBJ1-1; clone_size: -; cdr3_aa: CASSSGQVNTEAFF; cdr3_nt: TGCGCCAGCAGCTCAGGCCAGGTAAACACTGAAGCTTTCTTT
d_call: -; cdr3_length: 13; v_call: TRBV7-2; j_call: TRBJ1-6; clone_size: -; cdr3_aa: CASSFAGNSPLHF; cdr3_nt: TGTGCCAGCAGCTTTGCAGGGAATTCACCCCTCCACTTT
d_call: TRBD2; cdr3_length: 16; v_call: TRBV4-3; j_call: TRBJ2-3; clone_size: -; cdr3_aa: CASSHSSSGSTDTQYF; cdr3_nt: TGCGCCAGCAGCCATTCTTCTAGCGGGAGCACAGATACGCAGTATTTT
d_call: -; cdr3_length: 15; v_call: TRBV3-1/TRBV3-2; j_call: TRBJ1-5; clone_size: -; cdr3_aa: CASSPQHNSNQPQHF; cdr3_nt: TGTGCCAGCAGCCCCCAACATAATAGCAATCAGCCCCAGCATTTT
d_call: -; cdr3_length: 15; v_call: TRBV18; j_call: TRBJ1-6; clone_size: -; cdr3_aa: CASSPSNRENSPLHF; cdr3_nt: TGTGCCAGCTCACCATCGAACAGGGAAAATTCACCCCTCCACTTT
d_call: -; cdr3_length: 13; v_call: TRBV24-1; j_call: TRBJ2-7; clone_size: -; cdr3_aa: CATSVGAIDEQYF; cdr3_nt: TGTGCCACCAGTGTGGGGGCTATCGACGAGCAGTACTTC
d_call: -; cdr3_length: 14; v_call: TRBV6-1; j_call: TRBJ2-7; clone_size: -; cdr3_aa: CASSEAQSGYEQYF; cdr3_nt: TGTGCCAGCAGTGAAGCGCAGTCGGGCTACGAGCAGTACTTC
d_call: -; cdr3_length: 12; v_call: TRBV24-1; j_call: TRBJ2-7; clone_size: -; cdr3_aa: CATSDSRYEQYF; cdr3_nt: TGTGCCACCAGTGATTCCAGGTACGAGCAGTACTTC
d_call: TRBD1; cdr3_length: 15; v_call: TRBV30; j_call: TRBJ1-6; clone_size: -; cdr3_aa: CAWRVPGQGFSPLHF; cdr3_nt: TGTGCCTGGAGGGTACCGGGACAGGGTTTTTCACCCCTCCACTTT
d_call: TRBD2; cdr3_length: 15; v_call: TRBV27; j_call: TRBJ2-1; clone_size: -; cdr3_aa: CASSLSSSGPNEQFF; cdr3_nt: TGTGCCAGCAGTTTATCGTCTAGCGGGCCAAATGAGCAGTTCTTC
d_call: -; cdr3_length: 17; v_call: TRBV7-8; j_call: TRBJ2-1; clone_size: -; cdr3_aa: CASSLARPQGAYNEQFF; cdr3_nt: TGTGCCAGCAGCTTAGCCCGACCACAGGGCGCCTACAATGAGCAGTTCTTC
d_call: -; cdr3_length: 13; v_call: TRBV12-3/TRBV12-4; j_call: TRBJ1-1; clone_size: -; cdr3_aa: CASSLELDTEAFF; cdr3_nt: TGTGCCAGCAGTCTAGAACTGGACACTGAAGCTTTCTTT
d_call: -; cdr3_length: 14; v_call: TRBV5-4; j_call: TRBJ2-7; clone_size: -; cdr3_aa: CASTNLGRPYEQYF; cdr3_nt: TGTGCCAGCACAAACCTGGGCCGCCCGTACGAGCAGTACTTC
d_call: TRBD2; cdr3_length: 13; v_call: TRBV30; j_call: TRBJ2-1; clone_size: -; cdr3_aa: CAWTTSGYNEQFF; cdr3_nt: TGTGCCTGGACGACTAGCGGGTACAATGAGCAGTTCTTC
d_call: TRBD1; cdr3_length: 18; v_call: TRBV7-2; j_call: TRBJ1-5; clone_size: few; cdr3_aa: CASSPSPLGTGGNQPQHF; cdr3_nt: TGTGCCAGCAGCCCCAGCCCGTTAGGGACAGGGGGCAATCAGCCCCAGCATTTT
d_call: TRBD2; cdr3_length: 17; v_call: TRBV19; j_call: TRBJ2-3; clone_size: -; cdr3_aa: CASSPGLAGVRADTQYF; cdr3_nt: TGTGCCAGTAGTCCGGGACTAGCGGGAGTACGCGCAGATACGCAGTATTTT
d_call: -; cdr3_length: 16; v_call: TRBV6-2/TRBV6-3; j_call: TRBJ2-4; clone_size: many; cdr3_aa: CASSQRDKRAKNIQYF; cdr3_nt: TGTGCCAGCAGTCAGCGGGACAAAAGAGCCAAAAACATTCAGTACTTC
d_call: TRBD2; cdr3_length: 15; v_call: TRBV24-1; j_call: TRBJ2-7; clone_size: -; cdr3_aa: CATTEAPGLVYEQYF; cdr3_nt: TGTGCCACCACAGAGGCGCCCGGACTAGTTTACGAGCAGTACTTC
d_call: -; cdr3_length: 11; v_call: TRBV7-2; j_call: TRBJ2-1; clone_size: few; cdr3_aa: CASSFLNEQFF; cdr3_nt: TGTGCCAGCAGCTTTCTCAATGAGCAGTTCTTC
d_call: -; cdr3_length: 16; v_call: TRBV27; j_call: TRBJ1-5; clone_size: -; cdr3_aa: CASRDLARAGNQPQHF; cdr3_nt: TGTGCCAGCAGAGACTTGGCGCGCGCGGGTAATCAGCCCCAGCATTTT
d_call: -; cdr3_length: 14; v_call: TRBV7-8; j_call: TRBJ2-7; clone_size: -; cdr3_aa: CASSLTPTRNEQYF; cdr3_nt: TGTGCCAGCAGCTTAACCCCGACTAGGAACGAGCAGTACTTC
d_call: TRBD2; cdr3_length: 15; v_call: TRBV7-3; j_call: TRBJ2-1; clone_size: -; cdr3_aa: CASSLGTSGRIEQFF; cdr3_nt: TGTGCCAGCAGCTTAGGGACTAGCGGGAGAATTGAGCAGTTCTTC
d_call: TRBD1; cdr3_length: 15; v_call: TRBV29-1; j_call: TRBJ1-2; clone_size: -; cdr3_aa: CSVAKGTGGIYGYTF; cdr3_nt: TGCAGCGTTGCCAAGGGGACAGGGGGCATCTATGGCTACACCTTC
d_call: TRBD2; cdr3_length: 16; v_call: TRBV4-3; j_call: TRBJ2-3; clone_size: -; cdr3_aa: CASSQGGGSWADTQYF; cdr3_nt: TGCGCCAGCAGCCAAGGGGGCGGGAGTTGGGCAGATACGCAGTATTTT
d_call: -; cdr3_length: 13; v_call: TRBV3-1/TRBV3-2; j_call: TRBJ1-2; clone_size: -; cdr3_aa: CASSQAGAGGYTF; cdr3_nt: TGTGCCAGCAGCCAAGCAGGGGCTGGCGGCTACACCTTC
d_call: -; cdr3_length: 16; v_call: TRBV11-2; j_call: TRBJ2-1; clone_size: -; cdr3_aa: CASSRGGTGSYNEQFF; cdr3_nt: TGTGCCAGCAGCAGGGGGGGTACGGGCTCCTACAATGAGCAGTTCTTC
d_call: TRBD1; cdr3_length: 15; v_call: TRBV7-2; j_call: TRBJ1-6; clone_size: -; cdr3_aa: CASSRTGGPESPLHF; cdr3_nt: TGTGCCAGCAGCCGGACAGGGGGTCCAGAATCACCCCTCCACTTT
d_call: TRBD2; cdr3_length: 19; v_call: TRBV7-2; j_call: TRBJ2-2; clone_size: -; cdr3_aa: CASSLLSASGRVNTGELFF; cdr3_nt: TGTGCCAGCAGCTTACTATCCGCTAGCGGGAGGGTTAACACCGGGGAGCTGTTTTTT
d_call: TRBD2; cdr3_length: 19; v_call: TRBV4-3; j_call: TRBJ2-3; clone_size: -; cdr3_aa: CASSQGSGRAVVYTDTQYF; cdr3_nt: TGCGCCAGCAGCCAAGGTAGCGGGAGGGCCGTCGTGTACACAGATACGCAGTATTTT
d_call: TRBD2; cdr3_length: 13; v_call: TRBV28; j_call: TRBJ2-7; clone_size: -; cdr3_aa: CATKLAGVGEQYF; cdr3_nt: TGTGCCACCAAACTAGCGGGAGTGGGAGAGCAGTACTTC
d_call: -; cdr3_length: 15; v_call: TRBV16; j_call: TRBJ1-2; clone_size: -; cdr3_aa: CASSQSRQTNYGYTF; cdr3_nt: TGTGCCAGCAGCCAATCGCGGCAGACGAACTATGGCTACACCTTC
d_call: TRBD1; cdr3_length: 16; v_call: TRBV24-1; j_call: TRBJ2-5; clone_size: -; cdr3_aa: CATSDRTGGALETQYF; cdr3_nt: TGTGCCACCAGTGATCGGACAGGGGGCGCGTTGGAGACCCAGTACTTC
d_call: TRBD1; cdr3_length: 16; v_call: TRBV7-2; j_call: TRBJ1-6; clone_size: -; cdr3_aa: CASSLSVRTGSFTLHF; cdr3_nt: TGTGCCAGCAGCTTAAGTGTCCGGACAGGGTCTTTCACCCTCCACTTT
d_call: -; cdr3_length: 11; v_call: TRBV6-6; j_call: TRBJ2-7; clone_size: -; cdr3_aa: CATNRDSEQYF; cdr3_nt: TGTGCCACCAACCGGGACTCCGAGCAGTACTTC
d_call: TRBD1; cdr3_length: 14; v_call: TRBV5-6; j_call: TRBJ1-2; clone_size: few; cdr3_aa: CASRRQGENYGYTF; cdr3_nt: TGTGCCAGCAGGAGACAGGGGGAAAACTATGGCTACACCTTC
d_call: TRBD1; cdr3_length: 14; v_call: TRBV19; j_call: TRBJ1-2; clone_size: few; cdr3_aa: CASSATGRIGGYTF; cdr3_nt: TGTGCCAGTAGTGCGACAGGGAGAATAGGTGGCTACACCTTC
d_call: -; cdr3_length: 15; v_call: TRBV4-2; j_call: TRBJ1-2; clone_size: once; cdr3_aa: CASSQDAGFDYGYTF; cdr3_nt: TGTGCCAGCAGCCAAGACGCAGGGTTTGACTATGGCTACACCTTC
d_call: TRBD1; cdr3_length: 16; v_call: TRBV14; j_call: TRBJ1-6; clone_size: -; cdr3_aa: CASSRGQGVKNSPLHF; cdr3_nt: TGTGCCAGCAGCCGCGGACAGGGAGTAAAAAATTCACCCCTCCACTTT
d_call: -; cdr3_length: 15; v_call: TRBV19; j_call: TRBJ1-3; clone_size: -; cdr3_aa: CASSITRVQGNTIYF; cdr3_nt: TGTGCCAGTAGTATCACACGGGTCCAAGGAAACACCATATATTTT
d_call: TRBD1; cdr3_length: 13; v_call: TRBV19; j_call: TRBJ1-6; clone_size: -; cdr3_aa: CASSTGVGSPLHF; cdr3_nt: TGTGCCAGTTCGACAGGGGTCGGGTCACCCCTCCACTTT
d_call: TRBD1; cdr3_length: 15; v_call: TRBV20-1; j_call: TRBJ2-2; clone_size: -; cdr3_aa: CSASRAGGFTGELFF; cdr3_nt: TGCAGTGCTAGTCGCGCAGGGGGCTTCACCGGGGAGCTGTTTTTT
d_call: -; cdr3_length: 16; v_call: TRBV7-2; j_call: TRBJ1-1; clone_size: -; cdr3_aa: CASSLLGAAMNTEAFF; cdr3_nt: TGTGCCAGCAGCTTGCTAGGGGCCGCAATGAACACTGAAGCTTTCTTT
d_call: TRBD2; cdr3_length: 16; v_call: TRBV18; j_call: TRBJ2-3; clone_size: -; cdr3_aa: CASSPLVAGYTDTQYF; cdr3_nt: TGTGCCAGCTCACCACTCGTAGCGGGGTACACAGATACGCAGTATTTT
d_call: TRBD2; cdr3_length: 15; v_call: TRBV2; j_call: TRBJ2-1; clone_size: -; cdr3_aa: CASSIGTSGIDEQFF; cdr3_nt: TGTGCCAGCAGTATAGGGACTAGCGGGATAGATGAGCAGTTCTTC